A single sample is the source of the 30 T cell receptor beta chains below, sequenced in a study of T cells after yellow fever vaccination. TCRdb called the 5' RACE reads again in MiXCR, with one record for every CDR3 protein. The sample has about 150,000 distinct CDR3 sequences; approximately 6.2% are singletons. The sample consisted of CD4+ T cells sorted from PBMCs, taken on the day of the first yellow fever vaccination. The source is a man younger than 30 who received the YFV17D yellow fever vaccine.

This clonotype was found many times. V usage is TRBV10-3 and J usage is TRBJ1-3, with 8 bases matching TRBD1. Losses at the gene ends were 9 bases for V and 0 bases for J; bases not matched to a gene: 4. The CDR3 covers 14 residues. The germline V gene encodes CDR1 ENHRY and CDR2 SYGVKD. This CDR3 is CAMRQGNSGNTIYF. CDR3 in DNA: TGTGCCATGAGACAGGGGAACTCTGGAAACACCATATATTTT.

This clonotype was counted ten times or more. J is TRBJ1-5 and V is TRBV20-1; D perhaps matches TRBD1 (5 bases). The germline gives CDR1 DFQATT, CDR2 SNEGSKA (reference sequence). V lost 3 bases and J lost 6, with 15 bases in between. The CDR3 has 14 residues. The CDR3 sequence: CSASSREGTQPQHF. In nucleotides, the CDR3 is TGCAGTGCTAGTAGCAGGGAGGGCACTCAGCCCCAGCATTTT.

This clonotype was recorded a few times. V and J are TRBV11-3 and TRBJ1-1; tentative D call: TRBD1 (6 bases). The V end was cut by 0 bases, the J end by 3 bases, with 8 bases between. CDR3 length equals 14 residues. The germline CDR1 and CDR2 sequences are SGHNT and YENEEA. CDR3 coding DNA: TGTGCCAGCAGCTTAGAAGGGGGGGACACTGAAGCTTTCTTT. Its protein is CASSLEGGDTEAFF.

This chain connects TRBV4-1 to TRBJ1-2; possible D gene TRBD1, 5 bases. CDR1 and CDR2 (germline): MGHRA, YSYEKL. Trimming pared 4 bases from V and 4 bases from J, leaving 19 bases between. This CDR3 is 16 amino acids long. CDR3 protein: CASSPSRQQAFYGYTF. The CDR3 nucleotides read TGCGCCAGCAGCCCCTCCCGTCAACAGGCGTTCTATGGCTACACCTTC.

CDR3: CASRFYRGTGMENIQYF. The CDR3 DNA reads as TGTGCCAGCAGATTCTACAGAGGAACAGGGATGGAAAACATTCAGTACTTC. The gene calls are TRBV11-2 and TRBJ2-4; possible D gene TRBD1, 6 bases. The germline CDR1 and CDR2 sequences are SGHAT and FQNNGV. This CDR3 contains 17 residues. Trimming removed 6 bases from V and 5 bases from J, with 23 bases in between.

This clonotype appeared many times. The rearrangement uses TRBV4-3 and TRBJ2-1; perhaps TRBD1 as D (6 bases). V lost 4 bases, J lost 7 bases, and 11 bases lay in between. This CDR3 has 13 amino acids. Germline-derived CDR1 and CDR2 are LGHNA and YSLEER. The CDR3 loop reads CASSLRGSNEQFF. In DNA form, the CDR3 reads TGCGCCAGCAGCCTAAGGGGGTCGAATGAGCAGTTCTTC.

This clonotype showed up just a few times. V usage is TRBV7-2 and J usage is TRBJ2-7; 10 nucleotides align to TRBD2. The CDR3 consists of 15 residues. J lost 3 bases, V lost 5 bases, and 7 bases had no gene match. CDR1 is SGHTA and CDR2 is FQGNSA in the germline V gene. The DNA for the CDR3 is TGTGCCAGCAGCCTTCGCTGGACTAGCGGCTACGAGCAGTACTTC. Protein product: CASSLRWTSGYEQYF.

This clonotype appeared many times. The chain carries TRBV28 and TRBJ2-1; D may correspond to TRBD1 or TRBD2 (5 bases each). Trimming shortened V by 7 bases and J by 3 bases, and 13 bases separated the two germline ends. The CDR3 totals 14 residues. CDR1 is MDHEN and CDR2 is SYDVKM in the germline V gene. In nucleotides, the CDR3 is TGTGCCAGCACTCCGGGGCAAAACTACAATGAGCAGTTCTTC. The encoded protein is CASTPGQNYNEQFF.

This clonotype was picked up many times. The rearrangement joins TRBV11-1 to TRBJ2-5; 9 bases are shared with TRBD1. V lost 2 bases and J lost 1; bases outside the gene matches: 14. Germline CDR1 SGHAT, CDR2 FQDESV (reference sequence). CDR3 size: 19 residues. CDR3 in DNA: TGTGCCAGCAGCTTATCTCCGTGGGGGACAGGGTATCTCCAAGAGACCCAGTACTTC. Its protein product is CASSLSPWGTGYLQETQYF.

The sample holds many counts of this clonotype. This chain joins TRBV29-1 and TRBJ2-2, with TRBD2 as a possible D gene (5 bases). Germline values: CDR1 SQVTM, CDR2 ANQGSEA. The germline V and J ends were trimmed by 4 bases and 7 bases, with 16 bases remaining between them. The length of the CDR3 is 14 residues. The CDR3 protein is CSVGSGVVGGELFF. Here the CDR3 DNA reads TGCAGCGTTGGGTCCGGGGTCGTCGGCGGGGAGCTGTTTTTT.

The DNA for the CDR3 is TGTGCCAGCAACCGGGACCAAGGGGACATTCAGTACTTC. Translation gives CASNRDQGDIQYF. The chain uses TRBV2 and TRBJ2-4; D might be TRBD1 or TRBD2, each matching 5 bases. From germline, CDR1 is SNHLY and CDR2 FYNNEI. The CDR3 spans 13 residues. Deletions cut 7 bases from V and 8 bases from J, with 15 bases between.

This clonotype was detected only a few times. The V gene is TRBV25-1, the J gene TRBJ2-4, with D possibly called TRBD1 or TRBD2 (5 bases each). V lost 1 base and J lost 6, with 13 bases in between. Germline loops: CDR1 MGHDK, CDR2 SYGVNS. CDR3 length equals 15 residues. Here the CDR3 reads CASSESDSQGNIQYF. In nucleotides, the CDR3 is TGTGCCAGCAGTGAATCGGACTCCCAGGGAAACATTCAGTACTTC.

This clonotype occurred many times. This chain uses TRBV5-1 with TRBJ2-1, with D uncertain. The CDR3 runs to 15 residues. Looked up from germline, CDR1 is SGHRS and CDR2 is YFSETQ. Trimming pared 0 bases from V and 6 bases from J, leaving 13 bases between. CDR3 amino acids: CASSLGWAQSNEQFF. CDR3 DNA sequence: TGCGCCAGCAGCTTGGGTTGGGCACAGAGCAATGAGCAGTTCTTC.

The chain carries TRBV7-8 and TRBJ1-2, with D possibly TRBD1 on 5 matching bases. The V gene lost 8 bases and the J gene lost 2 bases, with 15 bases spanning the gap. This CDR3 spans 14 amino acids. Germline CDR1 reads SGHVS; CDR2 reads FQNEAQ. In DNA, the CDR3 is TGTGCCAGCGGCCCGGGACGTATAAACTATGGCTACACCTTC. It is translated as CASGPGRINYGYTF.

This clonotype was seen at least ten times. This chain joins TRBV28 and TRBJ1-5, with TRBD1 matching over 7 bases. This CDR3 spans 15 amino acids. CDR1 is MDHEN and CDR2 is SYDVKM in the germline V gene. V shed 6 bases and J 5 bases; nucleotides not matched to a gene: 10. The DNA for the CDR3 is TGTGCCAGCAGGCCTCCTGGACAGGTGTATCAGCCCCAGCATTTT. Translated: CASRPPGQVYQPQHF.

Remarks on this clonotype: A read error may be the cause here, since a much bigger clone is one base away. The chain combines TRBV20-1 with TRBJ1-5; the D is unclear. Looked up from germline, CDR1 is DFQATT and CDR2 is SNEGSKA (reference sequence). CDR3 size: 15 residues. CDR3 region: CSARGPGDSYQPQHF. The DNA for the CDR3 is TGCAGTGCTAGAGGTCCCGGGGATAGCTATCAGCCCCAGCATTTT.

This clonotype turned up a few times. J is TRBJ2-3 and V is TRBV6-5, with 13 bases that match TRBD2. V gave up 6 bases and J gave up 6 bases; unmatched junction bases: 6. Looked up from germline, CDR1 is MNHEY and CDR2 is SVGAGI. This CDR3 spans 15 amino acids. CDR3 region: CASSGTSGAGDTQYF. CDR3 nucleotide sequence: TGTGCCAGCAGCGGGACTAGCGGGGCTGGGGATACGCAGTATTTT.

This clonotype was observed at least ten times. The V and J genes are TRBV11-1 and TRBJ2-2; the D gene is possibly TRBD1 (6 bases). The CDR3 contains 15 residues. Trimming took 2 bases from V and 0 from J, leaving 7 bases between them. Per germline, CDR1 SGHAT and CDR2 FQDESV (reference sequence). The CDR3 is CASSLRTANTGELFF. The CDR3 region has the DNA TGTGCCAGCAGCTTACGGACAGCGAACACCGGGGAGCTGTTTTTT.

This clonotype has a count of ten or more. V is TRBV6-2 or TRBV6-3 and J is TRBJ2-3, with no clear D. In germline, CDR1 is MNHEY, CDR2 SVGEGT. This CDR3 comprises 12 residues. The ends were cut back, 3 bases at V and 6 bases at J, with 7 bases in the middle. The CDR3 region is CASSYIHDTQYF. CDR3 coding DNA: TGTGCCAGCAGTTATATCCACGATACGCAGTATTTT.

The V gene is TRBV19, the J gene TRBJ2-5; weak D call: TRBD2 (7 bases). Germline CDR1 is LNHDA and CDR2 is SQIVND (reference sequence). Trimming stripped 8 bases from V and 5 bases from J, with 15 bases between. This CDR3 contains 13 residues. The CDR3 coding sequence is TGTGCCAGTGGACATCGGGGGGCCGAGACCCAGTACTTC. Protein product: CASGHRGAETQYF.

This rearrangement joins TRBV6-5 to TRBJ2-1, with 9 bases identical to TRBD2. Germline-derived CDR1 and CDR2 are MNHEY and SVGAGI. The V and J ends lost 2 bases and 6 bases, in that order; junction bases with no gene match: 14. This CDR3 spans 18 amino acids. This CDR3 reads CASSYNPPQRGDFNEQFF. The CDR3 nucleotides are TGTGCCAGCAGTTACAACCCGCCCCAGCGGGGGGACTTCAATGAGCAGTTCTTC.

The chain has TRBV6-1 and TRBJ2-7; TRBD1 might be the D (5 bases). V dropped 8 bases and J dropped 1 base, with 12 bases sitting between them. The CDR3 extends over 13 amino acids. Germline values: CDR1 MNHNS, CDR2 SASEGT. The CDR3 region is CASSRGGSYEQYF. CDR3 DNA: TGTGCCAGCTCAAGGGGCGGTTCCTACGAGCAGTACTTC.

This clonotype occurred a few times. This chain joins TRBV20-1 and TRBJ2-3; D might be TRBD2 (5 bases). The CDR3 extends over 15 amino acids. Germline CDR1 reads DFQATT; CDR2 reads SNEGSKA (reference sequence). V was clipped by 3 bases and J by 0 bases, with 13 bases between them. The CDR3 sequence is CSARYGGRSTDTQYF. The CDR3 region has the DNA TGCAGTGCTAGGTACGGCGGGCGGAGCACAGATACGCAGTATTTT.

This clonotype was observed a few times. The chain links TRBV20-1 to TRBJ2-3; possibly TRBD1 for D (5 bases). The V and J ends lost 2 bases and 1 base respectively, with 7 bases between them. The germline V gene encodes CDR1 DFQATT and CDR2 SNEGSKA (reference sequence). The CDR3 consists of 13 residues. Here the CDR3 reads CSARQGGTDTQYF. The DNA for the CDR3 is TGCAGTGCTAGACAGGGTGGCACAGATACGCAGTATTTT.

The rearrangement links TRBV11-3 to TRBJ2-3, with D perhaps matching TRBD2 (6 bases). The CDR3 runs 13 residues. V lost 4 bases and J 4 bases, leaving 9 bases between the germline ends. In germline, CDR1 is SGHNT, CDR2 YENEEA. CDR3 nucleotide sequence: TGTGCCAGCAGCTCGAGACTAGCAGATACGCAGTATTTT. Protein product: CASSSRLADTQYF.

This clonotype appeared many times. The J gene is TRBJ2-2, the V gene TRBV11-1; TRBD1 agrees at 8 bases. V was pared by 5 bases and J by 4 bases, with 21 bases of the junction left unmatched. Per the germline V gene, CDR1 is SGHAT and CDR2 is FQDESV (reference sequence). CDR3 length equals 20 residues. The CDR3 sequence is CASSPTMGRQGRSGTGELFF. For the CDR3, the DNA is TGTGCCAGCAGCCCGACAATGGGCCGACAGGGGCGATCGGGCACCGGGGAGCTGTTTTTT. Drawing the rest from reference TRBV11-1 and TRBJ2-2, the complete variable domain is EAEVAQSPRYKITEKSQAVAFWCDPISGHATLYWYRQILGQGPELLVQFQDESVVDDSQLPKDRFSAERLKGVDSTLKIQPAELGDSAMYLCASSPTMGRQGRSGTGELFFGEGSRLTVL.

The chain links TRBV30 to TRBJ2-1; the match to TRBD2 covers 10 bases. Germline lookup yields CDR1 GTSNPN and CDR2 SVGIG (reference sequence). Losses at the gene ends were 3 bases for V and 8 bases for J; bases not matched to a gene: 10. The CDR3 extends over 15 amino acids. The CDR3, as DNA: TGTGCCTGGAGCGCAATAGCGGGGGGCCGTCATGAGCAGTTCTTC. Protein sequence: CAWSAIAGGRHEQFF.

V gene TRBV7-3 combines with J gene TRBJ1-3; D unclear. CDR1 is SGHTA and CDR2 is FQGTGA in the germline V gene. This CDR3 is built from 16 residues. V gave up 1 base and J gave up 0 bases, with 10 bases separating them. The CDR3 DNA is TGTGCCAGCAGCTTAAGTGGTGGACCCTCTGGAAACACCATATATTTT. Protein sequence: CASSLSGGPSGNTIYF.

This clonotype was picked up a small number of times. The rearrangement uses TRBV20-1 and TRBJ2-1; D gene uncertain. The germline CDR1 and CDR2 sequences are DFQATT and SNEGSKA (reference sequence). This CDR3 is 13 amino acids long. V lost 0 bases to trimming and J lost 6 bases, with 9 bases between them. CDR3 sequence: CSARDDSFNEQFF. CDR3 sequence (DNA): TGCAGTGCTAGAGACGACTCGTTCAATGAGCAGTTCTTC.

About this clonotype: One end of the junction does not line up with germline, which may come from a read error. The chain combines TRBV7-2 with TRBJ1-2; D might be TRBD1 (5 bases). The germline V gene has CDR1 SGHTA and CDR2 FQGNSA. The CDR3 extends over 17 amino acids. CDR3 in amino acids: CSSSLQRQGKANYGYTF. The CDR3 bases are TGTTCCAGCAGCTTACAAAGGCAGGGAAAGGCTAACTATGGCTACACCTTC. The variable domain in full, with the rest retrieved from reference TRBV7-2 and TRBJ1-2, is GAGVSQSPSNKVTEKGKDVELRCDPISGHTALYWYRQSLGQGLEFLIYFQGNSAPDKSGLPSDRFSAERTGGSVSTLTIQRTQQEDSAVYLCSSSLQRQGKANYGYTFGSGTRLTVV.